Listed below are T cell receptor beta chains from one sample, sequenced in a study of blood T cell repertoires in COVID-19. TCRdb keeps only in-frame clones here, not all; method: immunoSEQ multiplex PCR. Of 250,000 to 300,000 clones listed, 80% to 90% are singletons. Sequencing used peripheral blood. These receptors were collected from a woman in her 70s with COVID-19, enrolled during active disease. CDR3s include the opening cysteine and the closing phenylalanine or tryptophan. The D gene is left open where the match is weak. The size of a clone is reported for some rows only, either as once, few or many, or as a class for expanded clones.

j_gene	abundance	d_gene	v_gene	CDR3aa	CDR3nt
TRBJ2-7	-	-	TRBV12-3/TRBV12-4	CASTLARGYEQYF	TGTGCCAGCACCCTCGCTAGGGGCTACGAGCAGTACTTC
TRBJ2-1	-	-	TRBV3-1/TRBV3-2	CASSQEPVSSYNEQFF	TGTGCCAGCAGCCAAGAGCCGGTTAGCTCCTACAATGAGCAGTTCTTC
TRBJ1-2	-	-	TRBV6-5	CASRASNGYTF	TGTGCCAGCAGAGCAAGCAATGGCTACACCTTC
TRBJ2-5	-	-	TRBV7-2	CASRKDGGLTQYF	TGTGCCAGCAGGAAGGATGGCGGACTCACCCAGTACTTC
TRBJ1-6	-	TRBD1	TRBV12-3/TRBV12-4	CASSGTANSPLHF	TGTGCCAGCAGCGGGACAGCAAATTCACCCCTCCACTTT
TRBJ1-1	-	TRBD1	TRBV6-5	CASRATGAAKTEAFF	TGTGCCAGCAGAGCGACAGGGGCCGCAAAAACTGAAGCTTTCTTT
TRBJ1-6	once	-	TRBV6-5	CASRGPYNSPLHF	TGTGCCAGCAGGGGGCCCTATAATTCACCCCTCCACTTT
TRBJ1-6	-	TRBD1	TRBV3-1/TRBV3-2	CASSYPQGTGSPLHF	TGTGCCAGCAGCTACCCACAGGGGACTGGTTCACCCCTCCACTTT
TRBJ2-1	-	TRBD2	TRBV3-1/TRBV3-2	CASSQGGSGYNEQFF	TGTGCCAGCAGCCAGGGCGGGAGTGGTTACAATGAGCAGTTCTTC
TRBJ1-5	-	-	TRBV19	CASSNRQGNQPQHF	TGTGCCAGTAGTAACCGACAGGGCAATCAGCCCCAGCATTTT
TRBJ1-5	few	TRBD1	TRBV7-8	CASSLGSGGQGFQPQHF	TGTGCCAGCAGCTTGGGTTCTGGGGGACAGGGCTTCCAGCCCCAGCATTTT
TRBJ2-2	-	-	TRBV6-5	CASRLANTGELFF	TGTGCCAGCCGGCTAGCGAACACCGGGGAGCTGTTTTTT
TRBJ1-6	-	-	TRBV2	CASSEQANSPLHF	TGTGCCAGCAGTGAGCAGGCTAATTCACCCCTCCACTTT
TRBJ2-7	-	TRBD2	TRBV4-2	CASSQDSGRLREQYF	TGTGCCAGCAGCCAGGATAGCGGGAGGCTGAGGGAGCAGTACTTC
TRBJ1-2	-	-	TRBV10-1	CASSAPYRVNYGYTF	TGCGCCAGCAGTGCCCCTTACAGGGTCAACTATGGCTACACCTTC
TRBJ2-3	-	-	TRBV2	CASSWDLPSGTDTQYF	TGTGCCAGCAGCTGGGACTTACCCTCCGGGACAGATACGCAGTATTTT
TRBJ1-2	-	TRBD1	TRBV28	CASSSTGGDSYGYTF	TGTGCCAGCAGTTCGACAGGGGGCGATTCCTATGGCTACACCTTC
TRBJ2-7	-	TRBD1	TRBV6-5	CASSYNRGDHEQYF	TGTGCCAGCAGTTACAACAGGGGAGATCACGAGCAGTACTTC
TRBJ2-5	-	TRBD1	TRBV7-9	CASSTRTGVGETQYF	TGTGCCAGCAGCACCCGGACAGGGGTCGGGGAGACCCAGTACTTC
TRBJ2-1	-	-	TRBV29-1	CSAPGISYEQFF	TGCAGCGCCCCTGGCATTTCATACGAGCAGTTCTTC
TRBJ2-7	-	TRBD1	TRBV29-1	CSVVQGDYEQYF	TGCAGCGTTGTCCAGGGGGACTACGAGCAGTACTTC
TRBJ1-3	once	TRBD1	TRBV18	CASSPSGGYSGNTIYF	TGTGCCAGCTCACCTTCAGGGGGCTACTCTGGAAACACCATATATTTT
TRBJ1-5	-	-	TRBV3-1/TRBV3-2	CASSQDRAHQPQHF	TGTGCCAGCAGCCAAGACAGGGCCCATCAGCCCCAGCATTTT
TRBJ2-2	-	TRBD2	TRBV29-1	CSVEDPSGRATGELFF	TGCAGCGTTGAAGATCCTAGCGGGAGGGCCACCGGGGAGCTGTTTTTT
TRBJ1-2	-	-	TRBV28	CASSPGGLRVGYTF	TGTGCCAGCAGTCCTGGGGGCCTTCGGGTTGGCTACACCTTC
TRBJ1-4	-	-	TRBV6-5	CASSSPTVRGSEKLFF	TGTGCCAGCAGTTCCCCCACGGTTAGGGGGAGTGAAAAACTGTTTTTT
TRBJ2-7	once	TRBD2	TRBV10-3	CATGTSGISYEQYF	TGTGCCACCGGGACTAGCGGGATATCCTACGAGCAGTACTTC
TRBJ1-5	few	-	TRBV19	CASSSSLEILYSNQPQHF	TGTGCCAGTAGTAGTAGTTTGGAGATACTTTATAGCAATCAGCCCCAGCATTTT
TRBJ1-1	-	-	TRBV19	CASSSTQNTEAFF	TGTGCCAGTAGTTCGACACAGAACACTGAAGCTTTCTTT